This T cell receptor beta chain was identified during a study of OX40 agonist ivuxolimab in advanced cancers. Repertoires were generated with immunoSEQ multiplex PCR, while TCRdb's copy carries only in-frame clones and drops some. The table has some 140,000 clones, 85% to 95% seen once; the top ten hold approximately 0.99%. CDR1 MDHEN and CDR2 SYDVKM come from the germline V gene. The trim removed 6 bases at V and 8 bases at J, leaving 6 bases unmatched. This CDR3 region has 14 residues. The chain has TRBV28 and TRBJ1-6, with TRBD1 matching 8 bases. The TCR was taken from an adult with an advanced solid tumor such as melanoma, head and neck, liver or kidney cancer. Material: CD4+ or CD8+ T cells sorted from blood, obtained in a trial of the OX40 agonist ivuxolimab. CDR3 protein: CASRTGVSDSPLHF. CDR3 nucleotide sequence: TGTGCCAGCAGGACAGGGGTATCGGATTCACCCCTCCACTTT.